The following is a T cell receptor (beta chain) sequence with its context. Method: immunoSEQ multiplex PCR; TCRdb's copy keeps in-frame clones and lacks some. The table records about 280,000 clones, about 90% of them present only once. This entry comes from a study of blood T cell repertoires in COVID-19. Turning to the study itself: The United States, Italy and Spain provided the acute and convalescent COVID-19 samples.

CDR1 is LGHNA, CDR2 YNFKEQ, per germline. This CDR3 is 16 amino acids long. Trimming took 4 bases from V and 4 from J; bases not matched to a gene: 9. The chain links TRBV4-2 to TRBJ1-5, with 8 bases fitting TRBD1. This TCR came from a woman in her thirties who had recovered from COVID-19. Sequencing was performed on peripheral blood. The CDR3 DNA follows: TGTGCCAGCAGCCGAGAAACAGGGGGGGTAAATCAGCCCCAGCATTTT. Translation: CASSRETGGVNQPQHF.